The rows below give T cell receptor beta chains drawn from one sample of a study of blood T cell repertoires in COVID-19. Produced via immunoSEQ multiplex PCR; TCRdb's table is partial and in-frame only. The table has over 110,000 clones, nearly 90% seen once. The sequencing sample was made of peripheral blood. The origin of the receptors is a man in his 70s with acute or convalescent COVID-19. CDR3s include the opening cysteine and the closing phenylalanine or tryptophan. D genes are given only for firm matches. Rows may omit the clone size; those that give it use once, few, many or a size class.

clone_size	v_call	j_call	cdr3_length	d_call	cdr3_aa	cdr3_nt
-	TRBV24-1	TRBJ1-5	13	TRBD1	CATSEGQHQPQHF	TGTGCCACCAGTGAGGGACAGCATCAGCCCCAGCATTTT
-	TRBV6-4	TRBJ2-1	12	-	CASSDSSAVKFF	TGTGCCAGCAGTGACTCTAGCGCGGTAAAGTTCTTC
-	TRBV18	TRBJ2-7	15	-	CASSTGSGSSSEQYF	TGTGCCAGCTCAACCGGCTCAGGGTCCAGCTCCGAGCAGTACTTC
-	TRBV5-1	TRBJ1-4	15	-	CASSLFGGADEKLFF	TGCGCCAGCAGCTTGTTTGGGGGGGCGGATGAAAAACTGTTTTTT
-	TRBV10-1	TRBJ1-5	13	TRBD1	CASSRDSNQPQHF	TGCGCCAGCAGTAGGGACAGTAATCAGCCCCAGCATTTT
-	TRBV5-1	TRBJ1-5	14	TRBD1	CASSLTGGTQPQHF	TGCGCCAGCAGCTTGACAGGGGGCACTCAGCCCCAGCATTTT
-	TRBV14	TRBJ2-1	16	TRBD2	CASSNVGGGQYNEQFF	TGTGCCAGCAGCAATGTCGGGGGAGGGCAGTACAATGAGCAGTTCTTC
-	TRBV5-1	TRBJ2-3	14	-	CASSLGARPDTQYF	TGCGCCAGCAGCTTGGGGGCGCGCCCAGATACGCAGTATTTT
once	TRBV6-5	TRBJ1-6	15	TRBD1	CASSYGQGAGSPLHF	TGTGCCAGCAGTTACGGACAGGGGGCCGGTTCACCCCTCCACTTT
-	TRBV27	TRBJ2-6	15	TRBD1	CASAQGGSGANVLTF	TGTGCCAGCGCACAGGGGGGCTCTGGGGCCAACGTCCTGACTTTC
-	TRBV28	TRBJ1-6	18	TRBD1	CASRTGTGRRRGSSPLHF	TGTGCCAGCAGAACCGGGACAGGGAGAAGGCGTGGGAGTTCACCCCTCCACTTT
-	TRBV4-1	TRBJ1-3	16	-	CASSLSQGFSGNTIYF	TGCGCCAGCAGCCTTTCCCAGGGATTCTCTGGAAACACCATATATTTT
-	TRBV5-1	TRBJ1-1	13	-	CASSRQDNTEAFF	TGCGCCAGTAGCCGACAGGACAACACTGAAGCTTTCTTT
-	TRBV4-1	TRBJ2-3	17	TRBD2	CASSQGWTSGGADTQYF	TGCGCCAGCAGCCAAGGTTGGACTAGCGGGGGGGCAGATACGCAGTATTTT